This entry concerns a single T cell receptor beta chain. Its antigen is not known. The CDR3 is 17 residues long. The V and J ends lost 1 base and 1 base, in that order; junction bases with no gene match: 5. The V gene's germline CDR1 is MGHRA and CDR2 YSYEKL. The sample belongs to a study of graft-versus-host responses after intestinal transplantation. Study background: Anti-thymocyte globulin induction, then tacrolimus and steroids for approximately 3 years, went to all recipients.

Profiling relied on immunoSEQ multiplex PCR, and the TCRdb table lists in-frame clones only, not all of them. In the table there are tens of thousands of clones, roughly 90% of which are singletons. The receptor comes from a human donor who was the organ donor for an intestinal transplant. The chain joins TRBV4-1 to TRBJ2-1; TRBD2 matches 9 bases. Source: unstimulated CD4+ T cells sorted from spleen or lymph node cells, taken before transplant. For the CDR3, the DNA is TGCGCCAGCAGCCAAGCGGGAGCGGGAGGTTCCTACAATGAGCAGTTCTTC. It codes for CASSQAGAGGSYNEQFF.